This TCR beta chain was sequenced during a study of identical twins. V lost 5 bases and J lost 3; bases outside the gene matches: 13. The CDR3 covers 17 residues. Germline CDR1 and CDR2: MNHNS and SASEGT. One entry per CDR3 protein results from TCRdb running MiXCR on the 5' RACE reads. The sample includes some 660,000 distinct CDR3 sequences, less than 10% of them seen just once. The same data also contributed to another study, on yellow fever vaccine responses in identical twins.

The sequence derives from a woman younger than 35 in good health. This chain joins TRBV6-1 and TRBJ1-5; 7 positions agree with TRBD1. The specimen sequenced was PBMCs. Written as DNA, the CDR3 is TGTGCCAGCAGTCCCCGTTACTGGGACAGTATCAATCAGCCCCAGCATTTT. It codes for CASSPRYWDSINQPQHF.